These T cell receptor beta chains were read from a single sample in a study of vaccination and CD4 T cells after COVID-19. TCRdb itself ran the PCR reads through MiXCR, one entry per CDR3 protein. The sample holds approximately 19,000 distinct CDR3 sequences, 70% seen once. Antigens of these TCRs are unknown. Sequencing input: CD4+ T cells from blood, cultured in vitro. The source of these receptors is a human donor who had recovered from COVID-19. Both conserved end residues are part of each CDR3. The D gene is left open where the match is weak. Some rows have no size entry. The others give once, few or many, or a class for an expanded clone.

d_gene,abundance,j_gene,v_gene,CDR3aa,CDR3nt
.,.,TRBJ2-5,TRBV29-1,CSVAGQETQYF,TGCAGCGTTGCTGGTCAAGAGACCCAGTACTTC
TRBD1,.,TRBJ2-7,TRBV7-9,CASSWGQKVWEQYF,TGTGCCAGCAGTTGGGGACAGAAGGTATGGGAGCAGTACTTC
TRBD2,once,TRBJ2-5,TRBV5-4,CASSLGALAGAQETQYF,TGTGCCAGCAGCTTGGGGGCCCTAGCGGGAGCCCAAGAGACCCAGTACTTC
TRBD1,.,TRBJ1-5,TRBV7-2,CASSLGGTVSNQPQHF,TGTGCCAGCAGCTTAGGGGGGACAGTCAGCAATCAGCCCCAGCATTTT
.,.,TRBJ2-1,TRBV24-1,CATSEVAVSSYNEQFF,TGTGCCACCAGTGAGGTAGCGGTCAGCTCCTACAATGAGCAGTTCTTC
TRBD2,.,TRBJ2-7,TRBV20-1,CSATGTSGNSYEQYF,TGCAGTGCAACTGGGACTAGCGGAAATTCCTACGAGCAGTACTTC
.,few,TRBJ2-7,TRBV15,CATREGVAGRYEQYF,TGTGCCACCAGAGAGGGGGTAGCGGGCCGCTACGAGCAGTACTTC
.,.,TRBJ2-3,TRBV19,CASSIVGDKSTDTQYF,TGTGCCAGTAGTATAGTAGGCGACAAAAGCACAGATACGCAGTATTTT
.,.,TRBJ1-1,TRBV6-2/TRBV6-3,CASSWTANTEAFF,TGTGCCAGCAGCTGGACGGCGAACACTGAAGCTTTCTTT
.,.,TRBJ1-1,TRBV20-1,CSARGGNPEAFF,TGCAGTGCTAGAGGGGGCAATCCCGAAGCTTTCTTT
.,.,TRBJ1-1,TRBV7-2,CASSPLAGSTEAFF,TGTGCCAGCAGCCCCCTTGCCGGGAGCACTGAAGCTTTCTTT
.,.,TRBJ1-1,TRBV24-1,CATSDFPNTEAFF,TGTGCCACCAGTGATTTCCCTAACACTGAAGCTTTCTTT
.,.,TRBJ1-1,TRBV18,CASSPRWDASNTEAFF,TGTGCCAGCTCACCTCGGTGGGACGCCTCGAACACTGAAGCTTTCTTT
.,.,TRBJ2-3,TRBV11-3,CASSADPNTDTQYF,TGTGCCAGCAGCGCTGATCCGAACACAGATACGCAGTATTTT
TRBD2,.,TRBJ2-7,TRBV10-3,CAISGTSVAWEQYF,TGTGCCATCAGTGGGACTAGCGTTGCGTGGGAGCAGTACTTC
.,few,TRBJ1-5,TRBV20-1,CSALTGIGNQPQHF,TGCAGTGCTCTAACAGGGATTGGCAATCAGCCCCAGCATTTT
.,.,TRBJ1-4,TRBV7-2,CASSSSGTGREKLFF,TGTGCCAGCAGCTCCTCCGGGACGGGACGAGAAAAACTGTTTTTT
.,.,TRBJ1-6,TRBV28,CASSSSVGFRSPLHF,TGTGCCAGCAGTTCATCAGTAGGGTTTCGGTCACCCCTCCACTTT
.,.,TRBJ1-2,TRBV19,CASKLAVANYGYTF,TGTGCCAGTAAGTTGGCCGTCGCTAACTATGGCTACACCTTC
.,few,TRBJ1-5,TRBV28,CASSGQLYQPQHF,TGTGCCAGCTCGGGACAACTCTATCAGCCCCAGCATTTT
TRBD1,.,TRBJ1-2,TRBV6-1,CASSFLTGTGNGYGYTF,TGTGCCAGCAGCTTTCTAACCGGGACAGGGAACGGGTATGGCTACACCTTC
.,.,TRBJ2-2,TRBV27,CASSLFQGGGELFF,TGTGCCAGCAGTTTATTTCAGGGGGGCGGGGAGCTGTTTTTT
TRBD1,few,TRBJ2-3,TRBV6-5,CASSYEYRDRGADTQYF,TGTGCCAGCAGTTACGAATATCGGGACAGGGGTGCAGATACGCAGTATTTT
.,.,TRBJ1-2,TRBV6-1,CASSPDSDYGYTF,TGTGCCAGCAGTCCCGACAGCGACTATGGCTACACCTTC
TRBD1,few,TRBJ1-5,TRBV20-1,CSAPRQGNQHF,TGCAGTGCTCCTCGACAGGGAAATCAGCATTTT
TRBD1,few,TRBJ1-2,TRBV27,CASRTGVPYGYTF,TGTGCCAGCAGGACAGGGGTTCCCTATGGCTACACCTTC
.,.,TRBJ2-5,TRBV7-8,CASSLWGGNQETQYF,TGTGCCAGCAGCTTATGGGGCGGTAACCAAGAGACCCAGTACTTC
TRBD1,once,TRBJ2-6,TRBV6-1,CASSTGQSGANVLTF,TGTGCCAGCAGTACGGGACAGTCGGGGGCCAACGTCCTGACTTTC
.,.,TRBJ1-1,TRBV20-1,CSASREGLATEAFF,TGCAGTGCTAGCCGTGAGGGTTTGGCCACTGAAGCTTTCTTT
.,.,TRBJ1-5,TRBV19,CASSIWGASNQPQHF,TGTGCCAGTAGTATTTGGGGGGCAAGCAATCAGCCCCAGCATTTT
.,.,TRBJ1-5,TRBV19,CASSETPRRSGQPQHF,TGTGCCAGTAGTGAAACCCCACGGAGATCAGGGCAGCCCCAGCATTTT
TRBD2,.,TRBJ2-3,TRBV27,CASSGPGLASPDTQYF,TGTGCCAGCAGCGGACCGGGACTAGCGTCCCCAGATACGCAGTATTTT
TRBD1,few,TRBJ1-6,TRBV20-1,CSANPPTGQYSPLHF,TGCAGTGCTAACCCCCCCACGGGACAGTATTCACCCCTCCACTTT
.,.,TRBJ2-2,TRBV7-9,CASSSGQLNTGELFF,TGTGCCAGCAGCTCTGGACAGTTGAACACCGGGGAGCTGTTTTTT
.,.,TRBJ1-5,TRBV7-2,CASSLGFQPQHF,TGTGCCAGCAGCTTAGGCTTTCAGCCCCAGCATTTT
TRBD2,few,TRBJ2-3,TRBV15,CATGLAGAGPTDTQYF,TGTGCCACGGGGCTAGCGGGAGCGGGGCCCACAGATACGCAGTATTTT